A single sample is the source of the 13 T cell receptor beta chains below, sequenced in a study of blood T cell repertoires in COVID-19 (dated by TCRdb to the early 2020s). Libraries were made using the immunoSEQ multiplex PCR assay. Not all clones reach the TCRdb copy of this immuneACCESS table, which keeps in-frame sequences only. Checked studies attribute under half of the gap to unresolved V genes and leave the rest unexplained. In all, the sample holds about 260,000 clones, and 75% to 90% of those were seen once. The leading ten clones occupy about 2.2% of the sample. Source material: PBMCs or T cells enriched from blood (not recorded which). The source of these receptors is a woman in her late teens or twenties who had recovered from COVID-19.

The J gene is TRBJ2-2, the V gene TRBV6-5; unclear D gene. This CDR3 has 12 residues. Germline V CDR1 and CDR2: MNHEY, SVGAGI. Trimming removed 5 bases from V and 4 bases from J, with 5 bases in between. The CDR3 is CASSPITGELFF. CDR3 sequence (DNA): TGTGCCAGCAGTCCTATCACCGGGGAGCTGTTTTTT.

This clone was seen just once. This chain uses TRBV4-1 with TRBJ2-1, with D hard to call. Per germline, CDR1 MGHRA and CDR2 YSYEKL. V lost 1 base to trimming and J lost 0 bases, with 10 bases between them. The CDR3 contains 16 residues. CDR3 loop: CASSQGLLSSYNEQFF. CDR3 sequence (DNA): TGCGCCAGCAGCCAAGGACTCCTAAGCTCCTACAATGAGCAGTTCTTC.

The rearrangement links TRBV5-4 to TRBJ1-2, with D perhaps matching TRBD1 (5 bases). Deletions cut 4 bases from V and 2 bases from J, with 9 bases between. The length of the CDR3 is 13 residues. In germline, CDR1 is SGHNT, CDR2 YYREEE (reference sequence). In nucleotides, the CDR3 is TGTGCCAGCAGCCAAGACAGCAACTATGGCTACACCTTC. Its protein product is CASSQDSNYGYTF.

The chain uses TRBV19 and TRBJ2-1; 8 positions match TRBD2. The CDR3 contains 15 residues. From germline, CDR1 is LNHDA and CDR2 SQIVND (reference sequence). The J segment lost 4 bases and the V segment lost 3 bases, leaving 5 bases of the junction unmatched. The CDR3 coding sequence is TGTGCCAGTAGTATCGGGCGGGGGGTATACAATGAGCAGTTCTTC. This sequence encodes CASSIGRGVYNEQFF.

This chain uses TRBV15 with TRBJ1-4; 10 positions agree with TRBD1. The CDR3 spans 15 residues. From germline, CDR1 is LNHNV and CDR2 YYDKDF (reference sequence). V gave up 7 bases and J gave up 8 bases; unmatched junction bases: 10. The CDR3 sequence is CATTTPDRGREKLFF. The DNA of the CDR3 is TGTGCCACCACCACGCCCGACAGGGGGCGCGAAAAACTGTTTTTT.

This chain connects TRBV7-9 to TRBJ2-7; 8 nucleotides agree with TRBD1. Germline CDR1 is SEHNR and CDR2 is FQNEAQ (reference sequence). The CDR3 runs to 14 residues. J lost 4 bases, V lost 1 base, and 3 bases had no gene match. DNA for the CDR3: TGTGCCAGCAGCTTAGGGACAGGGAAATACGAGCAGTACTTC. Protein product: CASSLGTGKYEQYF.

This chain connects TRBV19 to TRBJ1-5; a weak D match, TRBD1 (6 bases). Between the trimmed V and J ends, which lost 5 bases and 5 bases, there was a span of 13 bases. The CDR3 has 14 residues. Germline CDR1 is LNHDA and CDR2 is SQIVND (reference sequence). CDR3 nucleotides: TGTGCCAGTAGTGTTGGACAGAATTATCAGCCCCAGCATTTT. Translated, it gives CASSVGQNYQPQHF. Based on the CDR3 plus reference TRBV19 and TRBJ1-5, the full variable domain is DGGITQSPKYLFRKEGQNVTLSCEQNLNHDAMYWYRQDPGQGLRLIYYSQIVNDFQKGDIAEGYSVSREKKESFPLTVTSAQKNPTAFYLCASSVGQNYQPQHFGDGTRLSIL.

The chain uses TRBV4-1 and TRBJ1-1; the match to TRBD1 covers 9 bases. The CDR3 runs to 15 residues. CDR1 is MGHRA and CDR2 is YSYEKL in the germline V gene. The trim removed 4 bases at V and 1 base at J, leaving 4 bases unmatched. In nucleotides, the CDR3 is TGCGCCAGCAGCCCTGACAGGGGGAGGAACACTGAAGCTTTCTTT. Amino acid sequence: CASSPDRGRNTEAFF.

The CDR3 nucleotides are TGTGCCAGCGGGGGGGGGACACCGAACACTGAAGCTTTCTTT. Encoded protein: CASGGGTPNTEAFF. The gene calls are TRBV3-1 (or the pseudogene TRBV3-2) and TRBJ1-1; D possibly corresponds to TRBD1 (6 bases). CDR1 is LGHDT, CDR2 YNNKEL, per germline (reference sequence). Trimming left V 8 bases short and J 1 base short, with 14 bases between. The CDR3 length is 14 residues.

The rearrangement uses TRBV19 and TRBJ1-1; no clear D. V lost 3 bases and J lost 2, with 10 bases in between. This CDR3 has 14 amino acids. CDR1 LNHDA and CDR2 SQIVND come from the germline V gene (reference sequence). The CDR3 reads CASSIPGSNTEAFF. The CDR3 nucleotides are TGTGCCAGTAGTATCCCAGGATCTAACACTGAAGCTTTCTTT.

This clone was recorded only once. J is TRBJ1-2 and V is TRBV7-2; 8 nucleotides match TRBD1. V lost 2 bases, J lost 5 bases, and 10 bases stayed unmatched. CDR3 length: 16 residues. The germline gives CDR1 SGHTA, CDR2 FQGNSA. Here the CDR3 reads CASSLTPTGQEYGYTF. In DNA form, the CDR3 reads TGTGCCAGCAGCTTAACACCTACGGGACAGGAGTATGGCTACACCTTC.

The chain carries TRBV28 and TRBJ1-1; 7 positions agree with TRBD1. The CDR3 runs to 14 residues. Losses at the gene ends were 6 bases for V and 0 bases for J; bases not matched to a gene: 4. Germline CDR1 and CDR2: MDHEN and SYDVKM. CDR3 coding DNA: TGTGCCAGCAGACTCGGGACAGTGAACACTGAAGCTTTCTTT. Translated: CASRLGTVNTEAFF.

This chain connects TRBV28 to TRBJ2-7, with 8 bases aligning to TRBD1. The CDR3 sequence is 15 residues long. V shed 7 bases, J shed 6 bases, and the junction held 14 bases outside the gene matches. Per the germline V gene, CDR1 is MDHEN and CDR2 is SYDVKM. Here the CDR3 DNA reads TGTGCCAGCACCCCTCAGGACAGGGAGAGAAGCGAGCAGTACTTC. Its translation: CASTPQDRERSEQYF. The full variable domain, in which reference TRBV28 and TRBJ2-7 provide the parts outside the CDR3, is DVKVTQSSRYLVKRTGEKVFLECVQDMDHENMFWYRQDPGLGLRLIYFSYDVKMKEKGDIPEGYSVSREKKERFSLILESASTNQTSMYLCASTPQDRERSEQYFGPGTRLTVT.